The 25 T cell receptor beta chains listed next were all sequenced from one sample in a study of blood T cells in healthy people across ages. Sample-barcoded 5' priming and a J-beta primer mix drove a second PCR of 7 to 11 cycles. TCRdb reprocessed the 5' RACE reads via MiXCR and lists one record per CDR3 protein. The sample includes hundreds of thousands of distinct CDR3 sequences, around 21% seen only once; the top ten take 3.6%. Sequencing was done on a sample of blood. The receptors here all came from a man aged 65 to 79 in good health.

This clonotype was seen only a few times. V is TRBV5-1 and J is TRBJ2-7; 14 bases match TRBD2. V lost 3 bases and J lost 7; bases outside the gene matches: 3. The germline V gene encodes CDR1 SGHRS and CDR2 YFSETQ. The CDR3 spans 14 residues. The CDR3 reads CASSSGLAGEEQYF. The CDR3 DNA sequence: TGCGCCAGCAGCTCGGGACTAGCGGGAGAAGAGCAGTACTTC.

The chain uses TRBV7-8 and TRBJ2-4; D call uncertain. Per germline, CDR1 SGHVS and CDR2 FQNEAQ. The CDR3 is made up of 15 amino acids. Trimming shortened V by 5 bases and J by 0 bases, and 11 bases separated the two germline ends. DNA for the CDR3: TGTGCCAGCAGCCCGGACCCTGGAGCCAAAAACATTCAGTACTTC. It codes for CASSPDPGAKNIQYF.

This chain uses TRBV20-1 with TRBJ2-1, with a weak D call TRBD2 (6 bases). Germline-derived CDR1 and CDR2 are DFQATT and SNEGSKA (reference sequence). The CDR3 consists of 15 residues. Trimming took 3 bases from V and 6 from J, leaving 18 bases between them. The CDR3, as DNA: TGCAGTGCTAGGGCCCCAACGGGAGAGATCAATGAGCAGTTCTTC. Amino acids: CSARAPTGEINEQFF.

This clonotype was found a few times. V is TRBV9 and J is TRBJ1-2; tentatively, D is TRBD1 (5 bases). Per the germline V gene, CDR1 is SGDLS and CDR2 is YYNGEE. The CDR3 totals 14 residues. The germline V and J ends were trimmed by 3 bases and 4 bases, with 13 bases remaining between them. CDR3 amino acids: CASSDHGTVYGYTF. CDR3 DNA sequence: TGTGCCAGCAGCGACCACGGGACGGTCTATGGCTACACCTTC.

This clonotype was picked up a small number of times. CDR3 in DNA: TGTGCCAGCAGCTTACGTTCGCGGGAGGGTTTAGATACGCAGTATTTT. Residues: CASSLRSREGLDTQYF. J is TRBJ2-3 and V is TRBV5-6; the match to TRBD2 covers 9 bases. CDR3 length equals 16 residues. Trimming took 2 bases from V and 5 from J; bases not matched to a gene: 9. Germline loops: CDR1 SGHDT, CDR2 YYEEEE.

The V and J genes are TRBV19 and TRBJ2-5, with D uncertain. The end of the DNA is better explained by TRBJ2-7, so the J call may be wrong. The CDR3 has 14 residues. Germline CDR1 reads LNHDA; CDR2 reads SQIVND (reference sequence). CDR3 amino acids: CASSIDRSSYEQYF. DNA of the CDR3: TGTGCCAGTAGTATAGACAGAAGCTCCTACGAGCAGTACTTC.

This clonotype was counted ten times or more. The CDR3 loop reads CSARGGYF. The CDR3 nucleotides are TGCAGTGCTAGGGGGGGCTACTTC. The J gene is TRBJ2-5, the V gene TRBV20-1; possibly TRBD1 or TRBD2 for D (6 bases each). Trimming took off 3 bases at V and 14 bases at J, with 7 bases between the two ends. The germline gives CDR1 DFQATT, CDR2 SNEGSKA (reference sequence). The CDR3 is 8 amino acids.

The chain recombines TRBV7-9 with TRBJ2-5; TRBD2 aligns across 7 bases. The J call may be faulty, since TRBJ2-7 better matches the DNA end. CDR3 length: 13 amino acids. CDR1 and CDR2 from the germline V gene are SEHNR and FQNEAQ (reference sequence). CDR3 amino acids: CASSLSGITEQYF. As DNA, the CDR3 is TGTGCCAGCAGCTTGAGCGGGATAACCGAGCAGTACTTC.

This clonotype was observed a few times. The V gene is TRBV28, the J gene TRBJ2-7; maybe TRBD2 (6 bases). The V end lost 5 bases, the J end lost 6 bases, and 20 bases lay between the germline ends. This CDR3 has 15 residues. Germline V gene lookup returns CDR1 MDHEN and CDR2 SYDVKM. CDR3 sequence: CASSPPLAMGSEQYF. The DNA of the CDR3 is TGTGCCAGCAGTCCCCCTCTAGCGATGGGCTCCGAGCAGTACTTC.

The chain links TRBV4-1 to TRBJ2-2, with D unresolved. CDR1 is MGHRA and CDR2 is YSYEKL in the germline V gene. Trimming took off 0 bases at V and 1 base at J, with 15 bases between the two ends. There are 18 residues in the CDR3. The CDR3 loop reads CASSQDTALDQNTGELFF. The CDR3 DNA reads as TGCGCCAGCAGCCAAGATACCGCGCTCGACCAGAACACCGGGGAGCTGTTTTTT.

CDR3 amino acids: CSAPSATGATEAFF. CDR3 nucleotide sequence: TGCAGTGCCCCCTCGGCGACAGGGGCAACTGAAGCTTTCTTT. This sequence joins TRBV20-1 and TRBJ1-1; 8 nucleotides agree with TRBD1. V dropped 6 bases and J dropped 5; count of bases not matched to a gene: 11. There are 14 residues in the CDR3. Germline V gene sequence: CDR1 DFQATT, CDR2 SNEGSKA (reference sequence).

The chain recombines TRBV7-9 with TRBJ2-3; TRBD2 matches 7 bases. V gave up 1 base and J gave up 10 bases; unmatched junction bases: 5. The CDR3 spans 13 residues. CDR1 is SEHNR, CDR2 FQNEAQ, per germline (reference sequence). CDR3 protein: CASSLVSGKAQYF. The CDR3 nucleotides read TGTGCCAGCAGCTTAGTCAGCGGGAAGGCGCAGTATTTT.

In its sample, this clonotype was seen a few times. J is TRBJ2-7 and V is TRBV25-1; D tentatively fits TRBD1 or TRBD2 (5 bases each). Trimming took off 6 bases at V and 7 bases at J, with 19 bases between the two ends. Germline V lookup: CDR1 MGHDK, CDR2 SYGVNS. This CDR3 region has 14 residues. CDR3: CASRTNGAVGEQYF. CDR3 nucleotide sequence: TGTGCCAGCAGGACTAACGGGGCAGTAGGAGAGCAGTACTTC.

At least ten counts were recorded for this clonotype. CDR3 in DNA: TGTGCCAGCAGCCCTACAGGGGGCTCTACTGAAAAACTGTTTTTT. It translates to CASSPTGGSTEKLFF. This rearrangement joins TRBV5-5 to TRBJ1-4; 9 positions match TRBD1. This CDR3 has 15 residues. Germline CDR1 is SGHKS and CDR2 is YYEKEE (reference sequence). Unmatched junction bases numbered 8, after V lost 4 bases and J lost 7 bases.

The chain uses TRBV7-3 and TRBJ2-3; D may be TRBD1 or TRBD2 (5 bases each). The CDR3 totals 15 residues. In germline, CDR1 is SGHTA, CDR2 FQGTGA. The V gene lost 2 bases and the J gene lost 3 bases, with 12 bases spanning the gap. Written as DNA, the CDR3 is TGTGCCAGCAGCTTAGGGGGAATAAGGACAGATACGCAGTATTTT. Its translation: CASSLGGIRTDTQYF.

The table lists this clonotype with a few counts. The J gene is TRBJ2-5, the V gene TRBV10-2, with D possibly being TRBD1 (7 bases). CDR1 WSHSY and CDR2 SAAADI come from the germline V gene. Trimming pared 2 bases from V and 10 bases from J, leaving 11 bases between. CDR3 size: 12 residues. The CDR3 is CASSEDREVQYF. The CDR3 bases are TGCGCCAGCAGTGAGGACAGGGAGGTCCAGTACTTC.

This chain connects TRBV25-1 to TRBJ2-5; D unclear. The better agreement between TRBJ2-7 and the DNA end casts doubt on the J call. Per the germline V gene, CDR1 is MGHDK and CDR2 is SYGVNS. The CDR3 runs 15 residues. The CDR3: CASSELKGPGDEQYF. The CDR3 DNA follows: TGTGCCAGCAGTGAATTAAAAGGGCCAGGCGACGAGCAGTACTTC.

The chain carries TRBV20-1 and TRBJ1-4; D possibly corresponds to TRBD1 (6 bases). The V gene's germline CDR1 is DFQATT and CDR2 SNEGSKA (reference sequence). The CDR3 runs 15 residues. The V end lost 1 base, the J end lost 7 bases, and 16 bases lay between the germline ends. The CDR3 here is CSARATGGAGEKLFF. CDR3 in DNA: TGCAGTGCTAGAGCCACCGGGGGGGCTGGTGAAAAACTGTTTTTT.

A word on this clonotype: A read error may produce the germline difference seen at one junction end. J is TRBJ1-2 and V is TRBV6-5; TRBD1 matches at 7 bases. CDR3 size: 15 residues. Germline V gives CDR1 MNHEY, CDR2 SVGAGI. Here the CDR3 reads CAGSYSRDSGYGYTF. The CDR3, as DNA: TGTGCCGGCAGTTACTCCCGGGACAGCGGCTATGGCTACACCTTC.

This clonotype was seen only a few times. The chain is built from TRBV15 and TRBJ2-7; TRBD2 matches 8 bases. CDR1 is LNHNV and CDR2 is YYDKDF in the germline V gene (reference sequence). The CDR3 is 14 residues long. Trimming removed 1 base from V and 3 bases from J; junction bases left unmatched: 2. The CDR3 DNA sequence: TGTGCCACCAGCAGAGTAGGGACTAGCTACGAGCAGTACTTC. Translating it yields CATSRVGTSYEQYF.

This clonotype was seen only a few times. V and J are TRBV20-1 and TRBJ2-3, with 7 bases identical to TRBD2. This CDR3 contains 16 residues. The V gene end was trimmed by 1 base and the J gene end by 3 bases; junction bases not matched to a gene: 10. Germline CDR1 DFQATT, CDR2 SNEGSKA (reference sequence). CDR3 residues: CSARAIPSGETDTQYF. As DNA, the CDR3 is TGCAGTGCTAGAGCAATCCCTAGCGGAGAAACAGATACGCAGTATTTT.

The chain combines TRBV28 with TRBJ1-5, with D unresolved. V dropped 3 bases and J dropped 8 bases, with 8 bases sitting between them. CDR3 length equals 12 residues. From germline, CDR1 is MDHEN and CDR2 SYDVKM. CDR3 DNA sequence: TGTGCCAGCAGTTTCATCACAGAGCCCCAGCATTTT. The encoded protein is CASSFITEPQHF. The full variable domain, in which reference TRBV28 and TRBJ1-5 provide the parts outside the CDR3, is DVKVTQSSRYLVKRTGEKVFLECVQDMDHENMFWYRQDPGLGLRLIYFSYDVKMKEKGDIPEGYSVSREKKERFSLILESASTNQTSMYLCASSFITEPQHFGDGTRLSIL.

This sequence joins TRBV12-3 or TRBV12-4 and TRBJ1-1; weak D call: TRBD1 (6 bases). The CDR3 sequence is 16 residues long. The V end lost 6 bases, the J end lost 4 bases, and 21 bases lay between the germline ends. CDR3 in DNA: TGTGCCAGCAGCGGACCCTACAGGGCGGGAGGCACTGAAGCTTTCTTT. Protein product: CASSGPYRAGGTEAFF.

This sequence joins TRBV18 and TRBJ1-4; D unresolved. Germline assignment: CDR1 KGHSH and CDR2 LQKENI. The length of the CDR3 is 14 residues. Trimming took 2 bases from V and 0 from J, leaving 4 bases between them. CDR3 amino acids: CASSPRTTNEKLFF. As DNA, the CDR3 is TGTGCCAGCTCACCAAGGACAACTAATGAAAAACTGTTTTTT.

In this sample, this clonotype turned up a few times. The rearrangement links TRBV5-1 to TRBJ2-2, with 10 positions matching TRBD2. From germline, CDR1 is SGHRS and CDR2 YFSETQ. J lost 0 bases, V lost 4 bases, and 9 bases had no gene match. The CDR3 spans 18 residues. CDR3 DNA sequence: TGCGCCAGCAGCCCCCCGGGTACTAGCGGGGCGAACACCGGGGAGCTGTTTTTT. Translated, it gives CASSPPGTSGANTGELFF.